This TCR beta chain was identified during a study of neoadjuvant anti-PD-1 for oral cavity cancer. Study at large: Patients without progression received a fourth nivolumab dose around day 43, then surgical resection on days 50-56.

The CDR3 runs 13 residues. Germline assignment: CDR1 SNHLY and CDR2 FYNNEI. V was pared by 8 bases and J by 7 bases, with 5 bases of the junction left unmatched. Study-level points and caveats: Non-responders to neoadjuvant nivolumab had significantly more clonal PBMC T cells than responders.

Patients had HPV-negative, locally advanced oral cavity squamous cell carcinoma. Most PBMC samples had 480 ng input DNA in six replicates. TCRdb's table, derived via immunoSEQ multiplex PCR, lists solely in-frame clones and lacks some. Counted here are 60,000 to 75,000 clones, more than 70% occurring once; the ten biggest clones make up roughly 3.4%. Regarding this clone: The antigen remains undetermined.

The chain joins TRBV2 to TRBJ2-3; 11 nucleotides align to TRBD1. The clonotype originates from a person aged 35 to 85 with oral cavity squamous cell carcinoma. Specimen: PBMCs, collected before nivolumab (anti-PD-1) treatment. Here the CDR3 reads CASRDRGIYTQYF. CDR3 in DNA: TGTGCCAGCCGGGACAGGGGGATCTATACGCAGTATTTT.